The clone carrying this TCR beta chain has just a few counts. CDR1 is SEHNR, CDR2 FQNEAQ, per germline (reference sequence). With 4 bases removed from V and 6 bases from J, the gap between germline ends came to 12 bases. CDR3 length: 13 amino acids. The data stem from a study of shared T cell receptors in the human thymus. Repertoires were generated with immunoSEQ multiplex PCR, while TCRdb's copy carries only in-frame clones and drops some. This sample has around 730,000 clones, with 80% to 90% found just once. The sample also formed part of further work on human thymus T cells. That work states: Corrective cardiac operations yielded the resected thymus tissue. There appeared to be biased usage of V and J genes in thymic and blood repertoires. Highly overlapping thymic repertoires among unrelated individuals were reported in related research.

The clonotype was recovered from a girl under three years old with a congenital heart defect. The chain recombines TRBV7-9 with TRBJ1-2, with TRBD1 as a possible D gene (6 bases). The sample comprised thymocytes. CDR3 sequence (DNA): TGTGCCAGCAGCTCCCTTGAGGGGGATGGCTACACCTTC. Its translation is CASSSLEGDGYTF.